The entry that follows covers one T cell receptor (beta chain) sequence. This receptor's antigen is unknown. Base qualities are not provided; no much larger clone lies one nucleotide away. These data are taken from a study of T cell changes during pregnancy in multiple sclerosis (dated by TCRdb to 2018 to 2020). For the wider study: The study examined how the T cell repertoire changed over the course of pregnancy in women with multiple sclerosis.

Library prep was done by the immunoSEQ multiplex PCR assay. TCRdb limited this immuneACCESS table to in-frame rearrangements with V and J called. A share of clones is missing; checked studies link under half to unresolved V genes, and the rest is unexplained. The sample data list approximately 61,000 clones, and roughly 86% of these were observed just once. The ten largest make up over 1.5% of the sample. V drops 6 bases and J drops 4 bases, leaving 19 bases in between. The CDR3 runs 16 residues from the cysteine to the phenylalanine. The kept DNA is CDR3 alone, 48 bases in frame from the first base. The germline V gene sets CDR1 to WSHSY and CDR2 to SAAADI.

This specimen was peripheral blood, taken in the first trimester of pregnancy. This clonotype originated in a female donor with multiple sclerosis, enrolled in a pregnancy study. The rearrangement combines TRBV10-2 with TRBJ1-5; the D gene assignment is ambiguous. The CDR3 reads CASSLDSRGLNQPQHF. Here is the DNA: TGCGCCAGCAGCCTAGACTCACGGGGTCTAAATCAGCCCCAGCATTTT.